This note documents a single TCR beta chain sequence. The data were taken from a study of neurological immune-mediated disorders. Study as a whole: For the approximately 35 multiple sclerosis patients, the disease was relapsing-remitting in about 30 and secondary progressive in 3.

Over 190 million TCR-beta sequences from 15-18 subjects came out of each sequencing run. MiXCR, run by TCRdb on the 5' RACE reads, gives a single entry per CDR3 protein. The sample contains roughly 32,000 distinct CDR3 sequences, 3.8% of which appear only once. The CDR3 loop spans 14 amino acids. Trimming at V came to 5 bases and at J to 11 bases, leaving 9 bases not matched to a gene. CDR1 MNHEY and CDR2 SMNVEV come from the germline V gene (reference sequence). The origin of this receptor is a man younger than 40 with multiple sclerosis. Sequencing input: PBMCs. The chain couples TRBV27 to TRBJ1-6; 7 nucleotides line up with TRBD1. CDR3 region: CASSSDREWAPLHF. The CDR3 nucleotides are TGTGCCAGCAGTAGTGACAGGGAGTGGGCACCCCTCCACTTT.